The 5 T cell receptor beta chains presented below share a single source sample, sequenced in a study of blood T cell repertoires in COVID-19. Profiling relied on immunoSEQ multiplex PCR, and the TCRdb table lists in-frame clones only, not all of them. This sample has tens of thousands of clones, with 70% to 90% found just once. Sequencing input: peripheral blood. The origin of the receptors is a human donor in a cohort sampled during active COVID-19.

The chain couples TRBV28 to TRBJ1-5, with D uncertain. V gave up 6 bases and J gave up 3 bases, with 15 bases separating them. The CDR3 runs to 15 residues. In germline, CDR1 is MDHEN, CDR2 SYDVKM. The CDR3 DNA reads TGTGCCAGCAGCTGGAGGGCCCCCTTCAATCAGCCCCAGCATTTT. Translating gives CASSWRAPFNQPQHF. The full variable domain, completed using reference TRBV28 and TRBJ1-5, is DVKVTQSSRYLVKRTGEKVFLECVQDMDHENMFWYRQDPGLGLRLIYFSYDVKMKEKGDIPEGYSVSREKKERFSLILESASTNQTSMYLCASSWRAPFNQPQHFGDGTRLSIL.

The chain has TRBV5-5 and TRBJ2-1, with a possible D match to TRBD2 (5 bases). The CDR3 totals 16 residues. V was clipped by 0 bases and J by 4 bases, with 14 bases between them. The germline gives CDR1 SGHKS, CDR2 YYEKEE (reference sequence). The chain's CDR3 is CASSLDPSTIYNEQFF. The CDR3 coding sequence is TGTGCCAGCAGCTTGGATCCTAGCACTATTTACAATGAGCAGTTCTTC.

The chain recombines TRBV5-1 with TRBJ1-1; D possibly corresponds to TRBD1 (6 bases). Germline V lookup: CDR1 SGHRS, CDR2 YFSETQ. CDR3 length: 13 amino acids. V was pared by 3 bases and J by 3 bases, with 9 bases between. Here the CDR3 DNA reads TGCGCCAGCAGCTGGGGGCGGGACACTGAAGCTTTCTTT. The encoded protein is CASSWGRDTEAFF.

In this sample, this clone turned up a few times. This chain joins TRBV19 and TRBJ1-2; 7 nucleotides align to TRBD1. With 7 bases clipped from V and 8 bases from J, the junction kept 13 bases outside the gene matches. The CDR3 is made up of 14 amino acids. In germline, CDR1 is LNHDA, CDR2 SQIVND (reference sequence). CDR3 sequence (DNA): TGTGCCAGTACCTTCTCGAGGGGGCCGATAGGCTACACCTTC. Its translation is CASTFSRGPIGYTF. The full variable domain, rest sourced from reference TRBV19 and TRBJ1-2, is DGGITQSPKYLFRKEGQNVTLSCEQNLNHDAMYWYRQDPGQGLRLIYYSQIVNDFQKGDIAEGYSVSREKKESFPLTVTSAQKNPTAFYLCASTFSRGPIGYTFGSGTRLTVV.

The rearrangement joins TRBV5-1 to TRBJ2-7; tentative D call: TRBD2 (6 bases). With 0 bases removed from V and 4 bases from J, the gap between germline ends came to 17 bases. The CDR3 length is 16 residues. Germline CDR1 is SGHRS and CDR2 is YFSETQ. The CDR3 here is CASSLGTVGTVYEQYF. CDR3 DNA sequence: TGCGCCAGCAGCTTGGGCACTGTAGGGACTGTGTACGAGCAGTACTTC.